This T cell receptor beta chain came from a study of blood T cell repertoires in COVID-19. Study-wide background: The samples span acute and convalescent COVID-19 from the United States, Italy and Spain. The analysed material was cDNA or gDNA that came from T cells, B-cell-depleted T cells, or PBMCs.

This clone was observed a handful of times. Source study methods: Reference gene primer amplification gave estimated nucleated cell counts. Libraries were prepared by immunoSEQ multiplex PCR; TCRdb keeps only in-frame clonotypes and omits some of them. The V and J calls and the clone size are those of that table, but D and trimming were determined from the DNA. The data hold 130,000 or so clones, with around 85% observed a single time. Sequenced input: peripheral blood. This clonotype was obtained from a woman older than 75 with acute or convalescent COVID-19.

CDR3 in amino acids: CAVQGNTEAFF. For the CDR3, the DNA is TGTGCCGTACAGGGGAACACTGAAGCTTTCTTT. J is TRBJ1-1 and V is TRBV6-5; D possibly corresponds to TRBD1 (6 bases). The CDR3 consists of 11 residues. Trimming stripped 11 bases from V and 1 base from J, with 8 bases between. Looked up from germline, CDR1 is MNHEY and CDR2 is SVGAGI.